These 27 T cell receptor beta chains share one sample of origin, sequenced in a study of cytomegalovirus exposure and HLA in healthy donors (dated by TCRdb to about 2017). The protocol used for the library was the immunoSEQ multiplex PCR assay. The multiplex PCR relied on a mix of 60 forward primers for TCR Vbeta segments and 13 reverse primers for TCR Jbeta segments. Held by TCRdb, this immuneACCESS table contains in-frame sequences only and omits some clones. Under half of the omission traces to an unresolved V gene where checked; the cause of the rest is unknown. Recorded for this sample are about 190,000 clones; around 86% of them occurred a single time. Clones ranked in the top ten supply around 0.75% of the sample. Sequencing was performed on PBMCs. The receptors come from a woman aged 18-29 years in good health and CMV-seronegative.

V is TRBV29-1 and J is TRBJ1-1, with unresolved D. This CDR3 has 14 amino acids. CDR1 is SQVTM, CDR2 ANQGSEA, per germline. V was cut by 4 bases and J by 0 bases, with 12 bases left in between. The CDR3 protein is CSVALGVLNTEAFF. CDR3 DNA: TGCAGCGTTGCGTTGGGAGTATTGAACACTGAAGCTTTCTTT.

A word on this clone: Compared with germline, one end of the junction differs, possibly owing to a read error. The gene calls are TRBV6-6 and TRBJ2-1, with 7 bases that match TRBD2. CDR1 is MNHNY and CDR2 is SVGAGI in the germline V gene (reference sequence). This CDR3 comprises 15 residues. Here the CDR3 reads CASSYSSGFYSEQFF. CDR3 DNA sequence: TGTGCCAGCAGTTACTCTAGCGGGTTTTACAGTGAGCAGTTCTTC.

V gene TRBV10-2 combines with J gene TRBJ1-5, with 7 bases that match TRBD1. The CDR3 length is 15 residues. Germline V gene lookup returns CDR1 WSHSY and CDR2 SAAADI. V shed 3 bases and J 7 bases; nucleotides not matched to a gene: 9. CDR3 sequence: CASSDLGAGGQPQHF. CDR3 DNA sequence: TGCGCCAGCAGTGACCTCGGGGCAGGGGGGCAGCCCCAGCATTTT.

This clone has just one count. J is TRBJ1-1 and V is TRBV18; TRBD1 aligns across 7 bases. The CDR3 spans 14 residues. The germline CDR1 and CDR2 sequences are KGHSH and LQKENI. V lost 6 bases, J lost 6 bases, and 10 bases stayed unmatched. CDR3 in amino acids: CASSPGPQGAEAFF. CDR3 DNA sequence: TGTGCCAGCTCGCCCGGGCCCCAGGGGGCTGAAGCTTTCTTT. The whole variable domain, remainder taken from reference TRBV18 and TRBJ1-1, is NAGVMQNPRHLVRRRGQEARLRCSPMKGHSHVYWYRQLPEEGLKFMVYLQKENIIDESGMPKERFSAEFPKEGPSILRIQQVVRGDSAAYFCASSPGPQGAEAFFGQGTRLTVV.

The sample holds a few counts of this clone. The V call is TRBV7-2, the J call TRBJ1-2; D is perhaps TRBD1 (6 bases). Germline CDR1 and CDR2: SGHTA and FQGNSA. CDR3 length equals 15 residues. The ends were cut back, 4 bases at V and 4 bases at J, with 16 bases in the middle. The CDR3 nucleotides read TGTGCCAGCAGCTATCAAGGGGGGGCCCTCTATGGCTACACCTTC. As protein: CASSYQGGALYGYTF.

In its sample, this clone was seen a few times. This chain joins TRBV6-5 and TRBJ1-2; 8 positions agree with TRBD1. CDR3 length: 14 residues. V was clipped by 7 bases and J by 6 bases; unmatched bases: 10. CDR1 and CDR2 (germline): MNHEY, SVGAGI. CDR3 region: CASTTTGGGDGYTF. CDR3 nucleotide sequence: TGTGCCAGCACCACCACAGGGGGAGGAGATGGCTACACCTTC.

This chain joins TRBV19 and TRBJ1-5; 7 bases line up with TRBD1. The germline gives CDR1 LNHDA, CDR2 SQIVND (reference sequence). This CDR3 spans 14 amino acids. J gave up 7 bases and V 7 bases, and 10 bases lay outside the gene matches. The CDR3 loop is CASNDRDRGQPQHF. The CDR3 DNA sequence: TGTGCCAGTAATGACAGGGATCGGGGACAGCCCCAGCATTTT.

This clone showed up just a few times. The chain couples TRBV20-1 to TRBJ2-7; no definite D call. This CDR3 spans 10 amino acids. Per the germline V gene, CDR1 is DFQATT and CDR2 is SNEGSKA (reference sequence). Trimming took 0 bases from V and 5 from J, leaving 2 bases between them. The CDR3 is CSARDNEQYF. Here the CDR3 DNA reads TGCAGTGCTAGAGACAACGAGCAGTACTTC.

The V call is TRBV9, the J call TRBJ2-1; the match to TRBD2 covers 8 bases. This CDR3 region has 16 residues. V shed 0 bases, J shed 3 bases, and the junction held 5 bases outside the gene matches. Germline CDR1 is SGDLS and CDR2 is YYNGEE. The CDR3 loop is CASSVASGLNYNEQFF. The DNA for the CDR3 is TGTGCCAGCAGCGTAGCTAGCGGGCTAAACTACAATGAGCAGTTCTTC.

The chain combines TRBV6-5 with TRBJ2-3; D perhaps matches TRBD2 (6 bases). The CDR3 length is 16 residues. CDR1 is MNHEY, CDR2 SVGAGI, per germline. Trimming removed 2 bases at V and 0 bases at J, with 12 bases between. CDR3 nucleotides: TGTGCCAGCAGTTACCACCTGGACTATAGCACAGATACGCAGTATTTT. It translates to CASSYHLDYSTDTQYF.

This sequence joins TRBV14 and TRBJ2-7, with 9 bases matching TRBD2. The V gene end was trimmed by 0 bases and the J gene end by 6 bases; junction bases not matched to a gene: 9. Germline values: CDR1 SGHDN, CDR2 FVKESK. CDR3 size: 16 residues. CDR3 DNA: TGTGCCAGCAGCCAAGATCCCAGCGGGAGGACATCCGAGCAGTACTTC. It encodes CASSQDPSGRTSEQYF. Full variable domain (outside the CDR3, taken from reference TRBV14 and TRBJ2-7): EAGVTQFPSHSVIEKGQTVTLRCDPISGHDNLYWYRRVMGKEIKFLLHFVKESKQDESGMPNNRFLAERTGGTYSTLKVQPAELEDSGVYFCASSQDPSGRTSEQYFGPGTRLTVT.

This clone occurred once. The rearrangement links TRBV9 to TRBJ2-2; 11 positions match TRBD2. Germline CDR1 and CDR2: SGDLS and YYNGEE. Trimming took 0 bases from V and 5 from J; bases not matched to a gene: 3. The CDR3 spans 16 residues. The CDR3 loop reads CASSVGGLAATGELFF. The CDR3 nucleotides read TGTGCCAGCAGCGTAGGGGGACTAGCGGCGACCGGGGAGCTGTTTTTT.

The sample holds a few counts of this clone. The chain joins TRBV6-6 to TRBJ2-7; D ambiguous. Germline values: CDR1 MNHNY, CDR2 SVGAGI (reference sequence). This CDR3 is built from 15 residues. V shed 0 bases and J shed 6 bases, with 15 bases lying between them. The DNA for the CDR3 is TGTGCCAGCAGTTACTCGAAGGCAGGCTCCATCGAGCAGTACTTC. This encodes CASSYSKAGSIEQYF.

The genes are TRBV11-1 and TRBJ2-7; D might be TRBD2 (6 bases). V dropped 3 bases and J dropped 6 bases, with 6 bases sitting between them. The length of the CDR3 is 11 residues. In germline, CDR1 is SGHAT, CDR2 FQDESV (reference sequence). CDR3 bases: TGTGCCAGCAGCTTCGGGGGCGAGCAGTACTTC. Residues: CASSFGGEQYF.

The CDR3 nucleotides read TGTGCCAGCAGCTCTAGAGACTCTGGAAACACCATATATTTT. Translated: CASSSRDSGNTIYF. The rearrangement joins TRBV7-9 to TRBJ1-3, with D unresolved. V was cut by 4 bases and J by 0 bases, with 7 bases left in between. Per germline, CDR1 SEHNR and CDR2 FQNEAQ (reference sequence). The CDR3 consists of 14 residues.

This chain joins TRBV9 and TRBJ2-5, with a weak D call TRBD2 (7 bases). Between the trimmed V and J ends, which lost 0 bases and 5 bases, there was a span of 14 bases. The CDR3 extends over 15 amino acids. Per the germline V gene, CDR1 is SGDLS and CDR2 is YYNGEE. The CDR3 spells CASSVVGGARETQYF. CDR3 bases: TGTGCCAGCAGCGTAGTAGGGGGGGCTAGGGAGACCCAGTACTTC.

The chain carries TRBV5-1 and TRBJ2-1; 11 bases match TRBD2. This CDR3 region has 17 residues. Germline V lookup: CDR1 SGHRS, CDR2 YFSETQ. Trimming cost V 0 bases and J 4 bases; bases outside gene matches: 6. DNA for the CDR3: TGCGCCAGCAGCTTGGGGATAGCGGGAGGGTTGTACAATGAGCAGTTCTTC. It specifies CASSLGIAGGLYNEQFF.

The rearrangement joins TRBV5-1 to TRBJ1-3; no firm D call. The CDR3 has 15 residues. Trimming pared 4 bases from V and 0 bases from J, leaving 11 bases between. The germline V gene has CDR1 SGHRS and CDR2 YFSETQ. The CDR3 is CASSPNAVSGNTIYF. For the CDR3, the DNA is TGCGCCAGCAGCCCTAACGCGGTCTCTGGAAACACCATATATTTT.

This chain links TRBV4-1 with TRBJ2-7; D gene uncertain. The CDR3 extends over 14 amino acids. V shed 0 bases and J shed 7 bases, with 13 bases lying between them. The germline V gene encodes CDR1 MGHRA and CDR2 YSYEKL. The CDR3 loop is CASSQELYSFEQYF. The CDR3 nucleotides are TGCGCCAGCAGCCAAGAGCTGTACAGTTTTGAGCAGTACTTC.

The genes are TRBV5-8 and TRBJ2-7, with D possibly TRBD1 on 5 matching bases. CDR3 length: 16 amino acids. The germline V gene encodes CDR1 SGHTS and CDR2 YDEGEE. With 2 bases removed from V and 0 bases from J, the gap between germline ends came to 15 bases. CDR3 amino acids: CASSFRSVTVSYEQYF. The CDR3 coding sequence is TGTGCCAGCAGCTTTCGATCGGTGACAGTCTCCTACGAGCAGTACTTC.

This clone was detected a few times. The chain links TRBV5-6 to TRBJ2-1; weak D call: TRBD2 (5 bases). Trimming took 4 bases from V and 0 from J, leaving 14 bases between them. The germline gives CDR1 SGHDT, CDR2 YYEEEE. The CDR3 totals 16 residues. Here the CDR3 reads CASSPEGWSSYNEQFF. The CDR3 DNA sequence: TGTGCCAGCAGCCCCGAGGGATGGAGCTCCTACAATGAGCAGTTCTTC.

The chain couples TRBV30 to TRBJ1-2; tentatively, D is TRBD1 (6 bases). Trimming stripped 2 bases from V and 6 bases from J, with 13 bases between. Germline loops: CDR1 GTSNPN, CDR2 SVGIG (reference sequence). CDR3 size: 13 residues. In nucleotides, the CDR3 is TGTGCCTGGAGTATACAGGGTTTTGATGGCTACACCTTC. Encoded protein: CAWSIQGFDGYTF.

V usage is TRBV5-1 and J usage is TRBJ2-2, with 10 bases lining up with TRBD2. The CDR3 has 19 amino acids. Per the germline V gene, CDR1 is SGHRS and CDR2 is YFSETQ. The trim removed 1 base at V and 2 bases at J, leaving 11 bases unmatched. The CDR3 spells CASSLPLHSSGGNTGELFF. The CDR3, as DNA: TGCGCCAGCAGCTTGCCCCTCCATTCTAGCGGGGGCAACACCGGGGAGCTGTTTTTT. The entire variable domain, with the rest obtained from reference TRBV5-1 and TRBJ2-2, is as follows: KAGVTQTPRYLIKTRGQQVTLSCSPISGHRSVSWYQQTPGQGLQFLFEYFSETQRNKGNFPGRFSGRQFSNSRSEMNVSTLELGDSALYLCASSLPLHSSGGNTGELFFGEGSRLTVL.

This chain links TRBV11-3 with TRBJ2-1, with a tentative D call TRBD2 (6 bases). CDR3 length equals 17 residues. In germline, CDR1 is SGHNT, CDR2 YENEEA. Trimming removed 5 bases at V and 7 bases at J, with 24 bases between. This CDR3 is CASSPLGGSPGENEQFF. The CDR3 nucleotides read TGTGCCAGCAGCCCTCTCGGGGGATCCCCGGGAGAGAATGAGCAGTTCTTC.

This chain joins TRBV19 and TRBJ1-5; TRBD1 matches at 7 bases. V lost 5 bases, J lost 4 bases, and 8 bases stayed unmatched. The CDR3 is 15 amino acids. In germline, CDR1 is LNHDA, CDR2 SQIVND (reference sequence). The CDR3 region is CASSRDSSLNQPQHF. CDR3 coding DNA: TGTGCCAGTAGTCGGGACAGTAGCCTTAATCAGCCCCAGCATTTT.

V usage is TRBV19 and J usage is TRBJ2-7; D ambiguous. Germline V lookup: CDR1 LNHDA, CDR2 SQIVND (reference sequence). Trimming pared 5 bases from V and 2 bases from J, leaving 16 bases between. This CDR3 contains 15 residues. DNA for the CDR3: TGTGCCAGTAGTGTCGACGGTCGGGTCCCCTACGAGCAGTACTTC. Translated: CASSVDGRVPYEQYF.

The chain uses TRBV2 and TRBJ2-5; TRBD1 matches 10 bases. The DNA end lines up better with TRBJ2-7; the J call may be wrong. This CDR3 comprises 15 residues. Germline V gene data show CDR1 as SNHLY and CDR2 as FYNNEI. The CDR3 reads CARRGRDRGSYEQYF. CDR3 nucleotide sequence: TGTGCCAGAAGGGGTAGGGACAGGGGCTCCTACGAGCAGTACTTC.